This TCR beta chain was recovered during a study of T cells in Graves' hyperthyroidism and ophthalmopathy. The study's findings and limits: Among thyroid clonotypes expanded above 0.001, most also appeared in blood. Onset of ophthalmopathy came a median around 6.2 months after the model predicted it.

This CDR3 contains 17 residues. Germline assignment: CDR1 MNHEY and CDR2 SMNVEV (reference sequence). V lost 5 bases, J lost 5 bases, and 25 bases lay in between. RNA transcripts provided the source from which TCR beta CDR3 regions were amplified. The HTBI set primed first-round TCR CDR3 RT-PCR. TCRdb redid the calling of the multiplex PCR reads with MiXCR, one entry per CDR3 protein. In the table there are some 560,000 distinct CDR3 sequences, about a sixth of which are singletons. This clonotype was recorded many times. Its specificity is unknown. The TCR sequence derives from a woman aged 30 to 39 with Graves' hyperthyroidism. The rearrangement joins TRBV27 to TRBJ2-7; D gene ambiguous. The sequenced sample was blood. CDR3 bases: TGTGCCAGCAGTGTACGCCCTGCTGGCGACCTAAGCCACGAGCAGTACTTC. This codes for CASSVRPAGDLSHEQYF.